Shown below are 9 T cell receptor beta chains from a single sample sequenced in a study of post-analysis software for immune sequencing data. Study-level results: In patients, about 5 TRBV segments were more frequent than in controls, with TRBV5-6, TRBV5-1 and TRBV20-1 among them.

These receptors' antigens are unknown. The authors incorporated unique molecular identifiers into the TCR beta cDNA libraries. TCRdb re-analysed the PCR reads in MiXCR, keeping a single row per CDR3 protein. Counted here are 450,000 to 650,000 distinct CDR3 sequences, 44% occurring once; the ten biggest clones make up over 1.5%. Sample: blood. These receptor sequences come from a girl under 18 with multiple sclerosis.

The chain is built from TRBV5-1 and TRBJ2-1, with 15 bases matching TRBD2. The V gene end was trimmed by 5 bases and the J gene end by 15 bases; junction bases not matched to a gene: 15. This CDR3 has 16 residues. Germline V lookup: CDR1 SGHRS, CDR2 YFSETQ. Written as DNA, the CDR3 is TGCGCCAGCAGGCTTACCACCGGGACTAGCGGGAGGCCCGGGTTCTTC. This gives the protein CASRLTTGTSGRPGFF.

There are a few counts of this clonotype. J is TRBJ2-3 and V is TRBV4-1; 11 bases match TRBD2. From germline, CDR1 is MGHRA and CDR2 YSYEKL. Trimming cost V 1 base and J 3 bases; bases outside gene matches: 6. CDR3 length: 17 amino acids. The CDR3 nucleotides are TGCGCCAGCAGCCAAGTAGGTACTAGCGGGAGAACAGATACGCAGTATTTT. Amino acid sequence: CASSQVGTSGRTDTQYF.

This rearrangement joins TRBV7-9 to TRBJ1-5, with 10 bases aligning to TRBD1. J lost 0 bases, V lost 3 bases, and 8 bases had no gene match. The CDR3 sequence is 18 residues long. The V gene's germline CDR1 is SEHNR and CDR2 FQNEAQ (reference sequence). CDR3 DNA sequence: TGTGCCAGCAGCTTCGCGGACAGGGGGAGGTATAGCAATCAGCCCCAGCATTTT. Translated, it gives CASSFADRGRYSNQPQHF.

The CDR3 DNA reads TGTGCCAGCAGTTTCCCTCAGGAAAACATTCAGTACTTC. It specifies CASSFPQENIQYF. The genes are TRBV12-3 or TRBV12-4 and TRBJ2-5; no firm D call. The J call may be faulty, since TRBJ2-4 better matches the DNA end. CDR3 size: 13 residues.

This clonotype has only a few counts. This chain uses TRBV5-5 with TRBJ1-5; 8 bases are shared with TRBD1. The germline gives CDR1 SGHKS, CDR2 YYEKEE (reference sequence). The CDR3 is 15 residues long. Trimming at V came to 4 bases and at J to 2 bases, leaving 5 bases not matched to a gene. The CDR3 nucleotides read TGTGCCAGCAGCAGGGACAGGACGGGCAATCAGCCCCAGCATTTT. This encodes CASSRDRTGNQPQHF.

The chain recombines TRBV3-1 with TRBJ2-5; D is uncertain. The DNA end favors TRBJ2-7, so the J call may be wrong. From germline, CDR1 is LGHDT and CDR2 YNNKEL (reference sequence). The CDR3 is made up of 15 amino acids. For the CDR3, the DNA is TGTGCCAGCAGCCCGCCCTCCGGGTGGGCCTACGAGCAGTACTTC. This gives the protein CASSPPSGWAYEQYF.

The chain couples TRBV12-3 or TRBV12-4 to TRBJ2-1, with D maybe TRBD1 (6 bases). This CDR3 has 14 residues. V was trimmed by 6 bases and J by 10 bases, leaving 19 bases between them. CDR3 sequence: CASRTRRTQGEQFF. CDR3 in DNA: TGTGCCAGCAGAACCCGACGGACCCAGGGGGAGCAGTTCTTC.

This clonotype was seen a few times. The J gene is TRBJ2-1, the V gene TRBV6-4; 10 positions match TRBD2. V shed 0 bases and J 8 bases; nucleotides not matched to a gene: 7. CDR3 length equals 16 residues. Per germline, CDR1 MRHNA and CDR2 SNTAGT. Here the CDR3 reads CASSDSSLAGGHEQFF. Here the CDR3 DNA reads TGTGCCAGCAGTGACTCGTCGTTAGCGGGGGGTCATGAGCAGTTCTTC.

The J gene is TRBJ1-1, the V gene TRBV15; D gene ambiguous. Per the germline V gene, CDR1 is LNHNV and CDR2 is YYDKDF (reference sequence). This CDR3 comprises 16 residues. V was pared by 3 bases and J by 1 base, with 15 bases between. This chain's CDR3 is CATSSRTGRWNTEAFF. CDR3 bases: TGTGCCACCAGCAGCCGAACGGGCAGATGGAACACTGAAGCTTTCTTT.